The TCR beta chain under discussion was sequenced for a study of control samples from healthy donors and cancer patients. Produced via immunoSEQ multiplex PCR; TCRdb's table is partial and in-frame only. The sample shows about 120,000 clones, more than 85% of them seen only once. The CDR3 consists of 15 residues. CDR1 and CDR2 from the germline V gene are MDHEN and SYDVKM. V lost 6 bases to trimming and J lost 4 bases; unmatched junction nucleotides: 10. This clone was recorded only once. Sequencing input: blood. The chain carries TRBV28 and TRBJ2-5; TRBD2 aligns across 8 bases. This receptor was taken from a woman between 18 and 29 years old in good health. The CDR3 coding sequence is TGTGCCAGCAGGCAACCCCCGGGGGGGGCAGAGACCCAGTACTTC. Its translation is CASRQPPGGAETQYF.